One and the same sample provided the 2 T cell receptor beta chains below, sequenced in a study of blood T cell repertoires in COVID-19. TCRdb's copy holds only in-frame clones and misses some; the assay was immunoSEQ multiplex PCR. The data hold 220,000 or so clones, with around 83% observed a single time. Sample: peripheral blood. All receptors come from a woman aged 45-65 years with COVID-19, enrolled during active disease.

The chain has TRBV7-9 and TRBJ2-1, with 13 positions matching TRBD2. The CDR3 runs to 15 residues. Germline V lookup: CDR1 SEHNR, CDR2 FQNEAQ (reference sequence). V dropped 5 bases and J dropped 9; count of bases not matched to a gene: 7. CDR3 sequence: CASSITSGGAGEQFF. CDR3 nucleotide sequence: TGTGCCAGCAGCATAACTAGCGGGGGGGCAGGTGAGCAGTTCTTC. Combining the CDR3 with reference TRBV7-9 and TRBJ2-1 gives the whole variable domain DTGVSQNPRHKITKRGQNVTFRCDPISEHNRLYWYRQTLGQGPEFLTYFQNEAQLEKSRLLSDRFSAERPKGSFSTLEIQRTEQGDSAMYLCASSITSGGAGEQFFGPGTRLTVL.

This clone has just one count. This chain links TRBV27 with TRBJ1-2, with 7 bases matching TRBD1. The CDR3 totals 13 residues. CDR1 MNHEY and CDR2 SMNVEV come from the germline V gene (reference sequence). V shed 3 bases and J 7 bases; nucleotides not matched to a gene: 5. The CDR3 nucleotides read TGTGCCAGCAGTTTGGGCAGGGGGTCTGGCTACACCTTC. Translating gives CASSLGRGSGYTF.